This T cell receptor beta chain was sequenced for a study of CD8 T cells in ankylosing spondylitis. MiXCR was run by TCRdb on the 5' RACE reads, yielding one entry per CDR3 protein. The table shows 130,000 or so distinct CDR3 sequences, with over 6% occurring only once. This clonotype was detected ten times or more. The CDR3 is 15 amino acids. V gave up 7 bases and J gave up 5 bases; unmatched junction bases: 9. V is TRBV12-3 or TRBV12-4 and J is TRBJ2-1; 9 bases line up with TRBD2. The specimen was blood, either unsorted or a sorted T cell fraction (not recorded which). This receptor was identified in a male donor with ankylosing spondylitis or in good health (not recorded which). The DNA for the CDR3 is TGTGCCAGCACCCTTGGGCTAGCGGGGAACAATGAGCAGTTCTTC. This translates into CASTLGLAGNNEQFF.